This T cell receptor beta chain was recovered during a study of T-cell memory formation after mild COVID-19. One entry per CDR3 protein results from TCRdb running MiXCR on the 5' RACE reads. The sample consists of 350,000 to 500,000 distinct CDR3 sequences, around 20% of them appearing once. This CDR3 has 14 residues. The germline V and J ends were trimmed by 6 bases and 4 bases, with 16 bases remaining between them. Sequencing was carried out using PBMCs or a T cell subset sorted from them (not recorded which). This receptor was identified in an adult woman who had mild COVID-19 (a few samples of this study predate the infection). Cell type and time point are not known. The chain links TRBV12-3 or TRBV12-4 to TRBJ2-7; the D gene is possibly TRBD2 (5 bases). The CDR3 DNA reads as TGTGCCAGCAGAGCGGACTCTACGCGGTACGAGCAGTACTTC. As protein: CASRADSTRYEQYF.